What follows is one T cell receptor (beta chain) and its context. This sample stems from a study of blood T cell repertoires in COVID-19. Study summary: The United States, Italy and Spain were the sources of the acute and convalescent COVID-19 samples.

Original analysis: Amplification of reference gene primers provided the estimated nucleated cell counts. Sequenced by immunoSEQ multiplex PCR; TCRdb stores in-frame clones only, minus some. The V and J calls and clone size are taken from that table; D and trimming were inferred from the DNA. Counted here are nearly 350,000 clones, approximately 89% occurring once; the ten biggest clones make up approximately 3.5%. The CDR3 covers 14 residues. Trimming at V came to 9 bases and at J to 5 bases, leaving 6 bases not matched to a gene. The V gene's germline CDR1 is SNHLY and CDR2 FYNNEI. This sequence joins TRBV2 and TRBJ2-3, with 12 bases lining up with TRBD1. The origin of this receptor is a woman younger than 35 who had recovered from COVID-19. Material for sequencing was peripheral blood. The CDR3 sequence: CASPGQGAGDTQYF. CDR3 bases: TGTGCCAGTCCGGGACAGGGGGCTGGAGATACGCAGTATTTT. Based on the CDR3 plus reference TRBV2 and TRBJ2-3, the full variable domain is EPEVTQTPSHQVTQMGQEVILRCVPISNHLYFYWYRQILGQKVEFLVSFYNNEISEKSEIFDDQFSVERPDGSNFTLKIRSTKLEDSAMYFCASPGQGAGDTQYFGPGTRLTVL.